These 14 T cell receptor beta chains share one sample of origin, sequenced in a study of cytomegalovirus exposure and HLA in healthy donors. In the PCR, 60 Vbeta and 13 Jbeta primers were used. Sequencing was performed with immunoSEQ multiplex PCR; in TCRdb, only in-frame clones are kept and a portion is missing. The sample lists 90,000 to 140,000 clones, around 75% seen once, with roughly 2.1% in the top ten. The sample taken for sequencing was PBMCs. These receptors came from a man aged 25 to 40 in good health and CMV-seronegative.

V and J are TRBV30 and TRBJ1-5; weak D call: TRBD1 (5 bases). Trimming took 2 bases from V and 2 from J, leaving 10 bases between them. There are 14 residues in the CDR3. Germline V gene sequence: CDR1 GTSNPN, CDR2 SVGIG (reference sequence). The CDR3, as DNA: TGTGCCTGGAGTAGACAGATGGGCAATCAGCCCCAGCATTTT. Protein: CAWSRQMGNQPQHF.

In its sample, this clone was seen a few times. The chain carries TRBV5-4 and TRBJ2-7; D uncertain. This CDR3 is built from 16 residues. Trimming removed 0 bases from V and 0 bases from J, with 13 bases in between. CDR1 and CDR2 from the germline V gene are SGHNT and YYREEE (reference sequence). Here the CDR3 reads CASSLEEANRSYEQYF. CDR3 coding DNA: TGTGCCAGCAGCTTGGAAGAGGCAAACCGCTCCTACGAGCAGTACTTC.

This clone was recorded a few times. The V gene is TRBV6-6, the J gene TRBJ2-3; 7 bases agree with TRBD2. The CDR3 runs 13 residues. Germline values: CDR1 MNHNY, CDR2 SVGAGI (reference sequence). The trim removed 3 bases at V and 7 bases at J, leaving 4 bases unmatched. The CDR3 is CASSYERGNTQYF. The CDR3 coding sequence is TGTGCCAGCAGTTATGAGCGGGGAAATACGCAGTATTTT.

The V and J genes are TRBV5-1 and TRBJ2-7, with TRBD1 identical over 8 bases. Per germline, CDR1 SGHRS and CDR2 YFSETQ. The CDR3 covers 17 residues. Trimming cost V 2 bases and J 0 bases; bases outside gene matches: 10. CDR3 residues: CASSFGDGDRSSYEQYF. The CDR3 nucleotides are TGCGCCAGCAGCTTCGGCGACGGGGACAGGTCCTCCTACGAGCAGTACTTC. Drawing the rest from reference TRBV5-1 and TRBJ2-7, the complete variable domain is KAGVTQTPRYLIKTRGQQVTLSCSPISGHRSVSWYQQTPGQGLQFLFEYFSETQRNKGNFPGRFSGRQFSNSRSEMNVSTLELGDSALYLCASSFGDGDRSSYEQYFGPGTRLTVT.

Only one count was recorded for this clone. At one of its ends the junction is not consistent with the germline gene, which may arise from a read error. The chain joins TRBV18 to TRBJ1-5; maybe TRBD1 (5 bases). The germline CDR1 and CDR2 sequences are KGHSH and LQKENI. The CDR3 has 13 amino acids. The CDR3 coding sequence is TGTGCCAGCTCACCAGCAGGGAATCAGCCCCAGAATTTT. It codes for CASSPAGNQPQNF.

The chain employs TRBV5-4 and TRBJ1-1, with D hard to call. The CDR3 extends over 14 amino acids. V lost 0 bases to trimming and J lost 1 base, with 7 bases between them. Germline lookup yields CDR1 SGHNT and CDR2 YYREEE (reference sequence). The CDR3, as DNA: TGTGCCAGCAGCTTGGACAGATGGAACACTGAAGCTTTCTTT. This encodes CASSLDRWNTEAFF.

The chain employs TRBV6-5 and TRBJ1-2, with D possibly TRBD1 on 6 matching bases. Germline loops: CDR1 MNHEY, CDR2 SVGAGI. The CDR3 totals 13 residues. Trimming left V 5 bases short and J 7 bases short, with 14 bases between. The CDR3 loop reads CASSTHRAGGYTF. CDR3 DNA: TGTGCCAGCAGTACCCACAGGGCCGGTGGCTACACCTTC.

This sequence joins TRBV10-3 and TRBJ2-7; TRBD1 agrees at 7 bases. The CDR3 loop spans 14 amino acids. Germline V gene sequence: CDR1 ENHRY, CDR2 SYGVKD. With V trimmed by 10 bases and J by 2 bases, 11 bases remained unmatched. The chain's CDR3 is CATAQGGFAYEQYF. CDR3 DNA: TGTGCCACGGCCCAAGGGGGCTTTGCCTACGAGCAGTACTTC.

The gene calls are TRBV7-9 and TRBJ1-1; TRBD1 matches at 7 bases. Germline CDR1 SEHNR, CDR2 FQNEAQ (reference sequence). V was pared by 6 bases and J by 4 bases, with 8 bases of the junction left unmatched. This CDR3 spans 14 amino acids. CDR3 nucleotides: TGTGCCAGCAGTTCAGAAGGGGGCGTCACTGAAGCTTTCTTT. Translating gives CASSSEGGVTEAFF.

This chain links TRBV7-9 with TRBJ1-1; D gene ambiguous. Looked up from germline, CDR1 is SEHNR and CDR2 is FQNEAQ (reference sequence). The CDR3 runs 13 residues. V lost 3 bases, J lost 10 bases, and 15 bases lay in between. CDR3 residues: CASSFVGNLGAFF. The CDR3 bases are TGTGCCAGCAGCTTTGTGGGCAACTTGGGAGCTTTCTTT.

The chain employs TRBV28 and TRBJ2-5, with TRBD1 matching over 7 bases. The CDR3 runs 15 residues. The junction had 8 bases not matched to a gene; V was cut back by 6 bases and J by 1 base. Germline V gives CDR1 MDHEN, CDR2 SYDVKM. The DNA for the CDR3 is TGTGCCAGCAGCCCCCGGGGACAGCTCCAAGAGACCCAGTACTTC. Encoded protein: CASSPRGQLQETQYF.

This clone was recorded only once. The rearrangement links TRBV6-5 to TRBJ2-5, with a weak D call TRBD1 (5 bases). CDR3 length equals 11 residues. V lost 7 bases and J lost 4, with 7 bases in between. The germline V gene encodes CDR1 MNHEY and CDR2 SVGAGI. The CDR3 region has the DNA TGTGCCAGCATAAGGGGAGAGACCCAGTACTTC. Translated: CASIRGETQYF.

J is TRBJ2-5 and V is TRBV18; D may be TRBD1 (5 bases). The CDR3 runs to 14 residues. Deletions cut 6 bases from V and 1 base from J, with 12 bases between. Germline values: CDR1 KGHSH, CDR2 LQKENI. The CDR3 reads CASSGRQSQETQYF. The CDR3 DNA sequence: TGTGCCAGCTCGGGGCGACAGTCCCAAGAGACCCAGTACTTC.

This chain connects TRBV28 to TRBJ2-1; D is unresolved. From germline, CDR1 is MDHEN and CDR2 SYDVKM. The ends were cut back, 5 bases at V and 7 bases at J, with 12 bases in the middle. This CDR3 contains 13 residues. This chain's CDR3 is CASSLPVLNEQFF. CDR3 nucleotide sequence: TGTGCCAGCAGTCTACCTGTGTTGAATGAGCAGTTCTTC.